The subject of this entry is one T cell receptor beta chain. The CDR3 is 12 residues long. V was pared by 5 bases and J by 11 bases, with 8 bases of the junction left unmatched. Germline V gene lookup returns CDR1 MNHEY and CDR2 SVGAGI. Followed longitudinally, the Seattle patients had been enrolled during active infection. Original handling: Amplifying reference gene primers gave estimates of nucleated cell counts. Data came from immunoSEQ multiplex PCR; TCRdb stores just in-frame clones and leaves some out. V and J calls and clone size are copied from that table; D and trimming were computed from the DNA. Found here are 150,000 to 200,000 clones, roughly 76% of them singletons; the top ten hold roughly 9.6%. This specimen comes from a study of blood T cell repertoires in COVID-19. At the level of the study: Acute and convalescent COVID-19 samples came from the United States, Italy and Spain. T cells, B-cell-depleted T cells, or PBMCs supplied cDNA or gDNA.

Sequenced input: peripheral blood. This clonotype was sampled from a middle-aged woman with COVID-19, enrolled during active disease. This chain uses TRBV6-5 with TRBJ1-1, with TRBD1 matching over 7 bases. The CDR3 here is CASSQRQGNAFF. CDR3 nucleotide sequence: TGTGCCAGCAGTCAACGACAGGGCAATGCTTTCTTT.